This entry lists 9 T cell receptor beta chains sequenced from one sample in a study of T cell changes during pregnancy in multiple sclerosis. TCRdb's table, derived via immunoSEQ multiplex PCR, lists solely in-frame clones and lacks some. The sample has under 85,000 clones, 90% to 95% seen once; the top ten hold 0.29%. The source material was CD4+ T cells from peripheral blood mononuclear cells, sampled in the third trimester of pregnancy. Receptors originate from a female donor in good health, enrolled as a control in a pregnancy study.

J is TRBJ2-5 and V is TRBV7-3, with TRBD1 matching 7 bases. Germline lookup yields CDR1 SGHTA and CDR2 FQGTGA. The CDR3 is 13 amino acids. J gave up 3 bases and V 3 bases, and 1 base lay outside the gene matches. For the CDR3, the DNA is TGTGCCAGCAGCTTTACAGGGGAAGAGACCCAGTACTTC. Translated: CASSFTGEETQYF.

This clone showed up just once. V usage is TRBV5-1 and J usage is TRBJ1-2; D is unresolved. Trimming removed 1 base from V and 1 base from J, with 5 bases in between. The CDR3 totals 13 residues. Germline values: CDR1 SGHRS, CDR2 YFSETQ. CDR3 amino acids: CASSLSSNYGYTF. In DNA, the CDR3 is TGCGCCAGCAGCTTGTCCAGTAACTATGGCTACACCTTC.

The chain couples TRBV11-3 to TRBJ1-1, with TRBD1 as a possible D gene (5 bases). Trimming shortened V by 5 bases and J by 5 bases, and 15 bases separated the two germline ends. This CDR3 is built from 14 residues. Germline loops: CDR1 SGHNT, CDR2 YENEEA. CDR3 DNA sequence: TGTGCCAGCAGCCTAGTCGAGGAGGGGACTGAAGCTTTCTTT. As protein: CASSLVEEGTEAFF.

This CDR3 is CASSSRINRSEQYF. The CDR3 nucleotides read TGTGCCAGCAGTTCGCGGATTAACAGGTCCGAGCAGTACTTC. V and J are TRBV11-3 and TRBJ2-7; D is possibly TRBD1 (5 bases). Trimming shortened V by 6 bases and J by 6 bases, and 18 bases separated the two germline ends. The V gene's germline CDR1 is SGHNT and CDR2 YENEEA. The CDR3 runs to 14 residues.

V usage is TRBV4-1 and J usage is TRBJ2-3; 8 bases are shared with TRBD2. The ends lost 4 bases at V and 6 bases at J; junction bases unmatched: 6. The V gene's germline CDR1 is MGHRA and CDR2 YSYEKL. This CDR3 has 14 residues. The CDR3 DNA follows: TGCGCCAGCAGCCTCGGGAGGGGTAGTGATACGCAGTATTTT. Translating it yields CASSLGRGSDTQYF.

CDR3 sequence: CASSYYSPTAPDTQYF. The CDR3 region has the DNA TGTGCCAGCAGTTACTACTCCCCCACGGCCCCGGATACGCAGTATTTT. The chain combines TRBV13 with TRBJ2-3; D remains ambiguous. V shed 6 bases and J shed 6 bases, with 22 bases lying between them. This CDR3 spans 16 amino acids. Germline V CDR1 and CDR2: PRHDT, FYEKMQ (reference sequence).

The gene calls are TRBV5-1 and TRBJ2-6, with D maybe TRBD2 (5 bases). The CDR3 extends over 14 amino acids. The ends were cut back, 4 bases at V and 4 bases at J, with 9 bases in the middle. From germline, CDR1 is SGHRS and CDR2 YFSETQ. The CDR3 sequence is CASSHSGGANVLTF. The CDR3 coding sequence is TGCGCCAGCAGCCACTCGGGGGGGGCCAACGTCCTGACTTTC.

The chain couples TRBV5-1 to TRBJ2-3; D possibly corresponds to TRBD2 (5 bases). Germline V gene sequence: CDR1 SGHRS, CDR2 YFSETQ. The ends were cut back, 4 bases at V and 3 bases at J, with 6 bases in the middle. The CDR3 has 12 residues. The CDR3 loop reads CASSTGTDTQYF. Here the CDR3 DNA reads TGCGCCAGCAGCACGGGGACAGATACGCAGTATTTT. The entire variable domain, with the rest obtained from reference TRBV5-1 and TRBJ2-3, is as follows: KAGVTQTPRYLIKTRGQQVTLSCSPISGHRSVSWYQQTPGQGLQFLFEYFSETQRNKGNFPGRFSGRQFSNSRSEMNVSTLELGDSALYLCASSTGTDTQYFGPGTRLTVL.

The sample holds a few counts of this clone. The chain is built from TRBV14 and TRBJ1-2; possibly TRBD1 for D (6 bases). The CDR3 loop spans 13 amino acids. V gave up 3 bases and J gave up 7 bases, with 12 bases separating them. The germline CDR1 and CDR2 sequences are SGHDN and FVKESK. Here the CDR3 DNA reads TGTGCCAGCAGCCACGGGGGGCCGGTTGGCTACACCTTC. Translated: CASSHGGPVGYTF.